A single sample is the source of the 23 T cell receptor beta chains below, sequenced in a study of blood T cell repertoires in COVID-19. Using immunoSEQ multiplex PCR, the repertoire was profiled, and TCRdb retains in-frame clones only, with some absent. The sample shows roughly 500,000 clones, 70% to 90% of them seen only once. The sequenced sample was peripheral blood. The receptors here all came from a human donor in a cohort sampled during active COVID-19.

The chain employs TRBV6-5 and TRBJ1-1; TRBD1 matches at 9 bases. This CDR3 is built from 14 residues. J was trimmed by 11 bases and V by 0 bases; bases with no gene match: 7. The germline V gene has CDR1 MNHEY and CDR2 SVGAGI. This CDR3 is CASSYSWDRVGAFF. CDR3 in DNA: TGTGCCAGCAGTTACTCGTGGGACAGGGTTGGCGCTTTCTTT.

The chain employs TRBV19 and TRBJ2-7; 7 positions agree with TRBD1. The CDR3 is 14 residues long. V lost 3 bases, J lost 4 bases, and 6 bases stayed unmatched. Germline V gene data show CDR1 as LNHDA and CDR2 as SQIVND (reference sequence). The CDR3 protein is CASSIGQGVYEQYF. CDR3 in DNA: TGTGCCAGTAGTATCGGGCAGGGGGTATACGAGCAGTACTTC.

This chain links TRBV28 with TRBJ2-1; 7 nucleotides match TRBD2. J gave up 4 bases and V 5 bases, and 5 bases lay outside the gene matches. The germline V gene has CDR1 MDHEN and CDR2 SYDVKM. This CDR3 comprises 14 residues. The CDR3 spells CASSKRGQYNEQFF. The CDR3 DNA reads TGTGCCAGCAGTAAGCGGGGCCAGTACAATGAGCAGTTCTTC. The whole variable domain, filled in from reference TRBV28 and TRBJ2-1, reads DVKVTQSSRYLVKRTGEKVFLECVQDMDHENMFWYRQDPGLGLRLIYFSYDVKMKEKGDIPEGYSVSREKKERFSLILESASTNQTSMYLCASSKRGQYNEQFFGPGTRLTVL.

The V gene is TRBV30, the J gene TRBJ2-5, with 8 bases aligning to TRBD1. The germline CDR1 and CDR2 sequences are GTSNPN and SVGIG (reference sequence). V was clipped by 0 bases and J by 5 bases; unmatched bases: 8. This CDR3 spans 15 amino acids. CDR3: CAWSVPDRGPETQYF. CDR3 nucleotides: TGTGCCTGGAGTGTCCCCGACAGGGGACCCGAGACCCAGTACTTC.

The chain links TRBV28 to TRBJ1-6; 10 bases align to TRBD1. The germline V gene encodes CDR1 MDHEN and CDR2 SYDVKM. This CDR3 has 16 amino acids. V gave up 1 base and J gave up 10 bases; unmatched junction bases: 7. In DNA form, the CDR3 reads TGTGCCAGCAGTTTATTCGGACAGGGGGAAGGCTCACCCCTCCACTTT. The encoded protein is CASSLFGQGEGSPLHF. The complete variable domain, with remaining parts taken from reference TRBV28 and TRBJ1-6, reads DVKVTQSSRYLVKRTGEKVFLECVQDMDHENMFWYRQDPGLGLRLIYFSYDVKMKEKGDIPEGYSVSREKKERFSLILESASTNQTSMYLCASSLFGQGEGSPLHFGNGTRLTVT.

The chain combines TRBV24-1 with TRBJ1-2; 9 nucleotides match TRBD1. V was clipped by 4 bases and J by 4 bases; unmatched bases: 0. This CDR3 spans 13 amino acids. Per germline, CDR1 KGHDR and CDR2 SFDVKD. The CDR3 bases are TGTGCCACCAGTGAGGACAGGGGCTATGGCTACACCTTC. This codes for CATSEDRGYGYTF.

V usage is TRBV9 and J usage is TRBJ2-4; no reliable D call. The V end was cut by 5 bases, the J end by 0 bases, with 9 bases between. The CDR3 covers 14 residues. Germline lookup yields CDR1 SGDLS and CDR2 YYNGEE. The CDR3 DNA follows: TGTGCCAGCAGTACAAGTTTAGCCAAAAACATTCAGTACTTC. Translating gives CASSTSLAKNIQYF.

The genes are TRBV28 and TRBJ1-1; TRBD1 aligns across 9 bases. Trimming took 8 bases from V and 5 from J; bases not matched to a gene: 6. Germline V gives CDR1 MDHEN, CDR2 SYDVKM. The CDR3 sequence is 13 residues long. The CDR3 spells CASDETGGTEAFF. CDR3 sequence (DNA): TGTGCCAGCGATGAGACAGGGGGTACTGAAGCTTTCTTT. Full variable domain (remainder filled in from reference TRBV28 and TRBJ1-1): DVKVTQSSRYLVKRTGEKVFLECVQDMDHENMFWYRQDPGLGLRLIYFSYDVKMKEKGDIPEGYSVSREKKERFSLILESASTNQTSMYLCASDETGGTEAFFGQGTRLTVV.

V and J are TRBV19 and TRBJ1-1, with D unclear. V was shortened by 7 bases and J by 2 bases, with 8 bases between the two germline ends. CDR1 and CDR2 from the germline V gene are LNHDA and SQIVND (reference sequence). The CDR3 loop spans 12 amino acids. For the CDR3, the DNA is TGTGCCAGTAATCGGGTAAACACTGAAGCTTTCTTT. The encoded protein is CASNRVNTEAFF.

This chain links TRBV7-2 with TRBJ1-1; TRBD1 aligns across 9 bases. V lost 5 bases and J lost 2; bases outside the gene matches: 6. Germline CDR1 is SGHTA and CDR2 is FQGNSA. The CDR3 runs 15 residues. The CDR3 DNA reads TGTGCCAGCAGCCGGGACAGGGTTGGAAACACTGAAGCTTTCTTT. Translating gives CASSRDRVGNTEAFF.

CDR3 coding DNA: TGTGCCAGCAGCCAACGTCCGAGCGGCGGCACAGATACGCAGTATTTT. Protein product: CASSQRPSGGTDTQYF. The chain joins TRBV14 to TRBJ2-3; tentatively, D is TRBD2 (5 bases). The CDR3 consists of 16 residues. V dropped 2 bases and J dropped 1 base, with 13 bases sitting between them. Germline loops: CDR1 SGHDN, CDR2 FVKESK.

This rearrangement joins TRBV28 to TRBJ2-2; D is perhaps TRBD2 (6 bases). Trimming pared 6 bases from V and 6 bases from J, leaving 14 bases between. The CDR3 length is 14 residues. Germline CDR1 reads MDHEN; CDR2 reads SYDVKM. The CDR3 region is CASSPPRRAGELFF. DNA of the CDR3: TGTGCCAGCAGCCCCCCTAGGAGGGCCGGGGAGCTGTTTTTT.

The CDR3 sequence: CASSFLSRGDEQFF. CDR3 in DNA: TGTGCCAGCAGCTTTCTGTCTCGAGGCGATGAGCAGTTCTTC. The chain is built from TRBV7-9 and TRBJ2-1; D gene unclear. Trimming stripped 3 bases from V and 8 bases from J, with 14 bases between. The CDR3 spans 14 residues. Germline loops: CDR1 SEHNR, CDR2 FQNEAQ (reference sequence).

V and J are TRBV19 and TRBJ2-5, with 14 bases matching TRBD2. The CDR3 is 15 residues long. Germline-derived CDR1 and CDR2 are LNHDA and SQIVND (reference sequence). V was pared by 4 bases and J by 4 bases, with 2 bases of the junction left unmatched. Here the CDR3 reads CASSTTSGGGETQYF. The CDR3 DNA reads as TGTGCCAGTAGTACGACTAGCGGGGGGGGAGAGACCCAGTACTTC. The full variable domain, completed using reference TRBV19 and TRBJ2-5, is DGGITQSPKYLFRKEGQNVTLSCEQNLNHDAMYWYRQDPGQGLRLIYYSQIVNDFQKGDIAEGYSVSREKKESFPLTVTSAQKNPTAFYLCASSTTSGGGETQYFGPGTRLLVL.

The rearrangement uses TRBV9 and TRBJ1-2, with 7 nucleotides matching TRBD1. V was pared by 4 bases and J by 0 bases, with 9 bases of the junction left unmatched. This CDR3 has 16 residues. Germline V gives CDR1 SGDLS, CDR2 YYNGEE. CDR3 nucleotide sequence: TGTGCCAGCAGCCTTCCCACAGGGGCCGCTAACTATGGCTACACCTTC. This codes for CASSLPTGAANYGYTF.

The chain is built from TRBV9 and TRBJ1-1, with D maybe TRBD1 (5 bases). Germline CDR1 SGDLS, CDR2 YYNGEE. CDR3 length equals 15 residues. V shed 7 bases and J shed 2 bases, with 18 bases lying between them. The CDR3 protein is CASSTTAGINTEAFF. The CDR3, as DNA: TGTGCCAGCTCAACAACGGCAGGGATCAACACTGAAGCTTTCTTT.

CDR3 amino acids: CASSDRGSGNTIYF. DNA for the CDR3: TGTGCCAGCTCGGACAGGGGATCCGGAAACACCATATATTTT. The chain uses TRBV2 and TRBJ1-3; TRBD1 matches 9 bases. From germline, CDR1 is SNHLY and CDR2 FYNNEI. This CDR3 is 14 amino acids long. The ends lost 8 bases at V and 4 bases at J; junction bases unmatched: 6.

V usage is TRBV4-3 and J usage is TRBJ1-1; TRBD1 agrees at 10 bases. The CDR3 sequence is 15 residues long. Germline values: CDR1 LGHNA, CDR2 YSLEER. The junction had 7 bases not matched to a gene; V was cut back by 5 bases and J by 4 bases. CDR3 amino acids: CASSTLTGGGTEAFF. The CDR3 DNA is TGCGCCAGCAGCACCCTGACAGGGGGCGGCACTGAAGCTTTCTTT.

The rearrangement links TRBV7-3 to TRBJ2-1; D is ambiguous. In germline, CDR1 is SGHTA, CDR2 FQGTGA. This CDR3 has 12 amino acids. V dropped 6 bases and J dropped 6 bases, with 9 bases sitting between them. The CDR3 DNA sequence: TGTGCCAGCAGTCTCCTAACCAATGAGCAGTTCTTC. It is translated as CASSLLTNEQFF.

This chain joins TRBV27 and TRBJ2-7, with D unresolved. The CDR3 is 15 amino acids. V lost 0 bases to trimming and J lost 6 bases, with 15 bases between them. The germline CDR1 and CDR2 sequences are MNHEY and SMNVEV (reference sequence). The DNA for the CDR3 is TGTGCCAGCAGTTTATCCTATACGTCCAACGGCGAGCAGTACTTC. Translating it yields CASSLSYTSNGEQYF.

The genes are TRBV6-6 and TRBJ1-3; D gene unclear. The V and J ends lost 7 bases and 2 bases respectively, with 9 bases between them. Germline CDR1 and CDR2: MNHNY and SVGAGI (reference sequence). CDR3 length equals 13 residues. This CDR3 reads CASIQLAGNTIYF. The CDR3 DNA reads as TGTGCCAGCATCCAGTTGGCTGGAAACACCATATATTTT.

The chain recombines TRBV15 with TRBJ1-1; TRBD1 aligns across 8 bases. This CDR3 has 15 amino acids. V gave up 1 base and J gave up 5 bases; unmatched junction bases: 6. Germline-derived CDR1 and CDR2 are LNHNV and YYDKDF (reference sequence). The CDR3 spells CATSRGSDRDTEAFF. The CDR3 DNA is TGTGCCACCAGCAGAGGGTCGGACAGGGATACTGAAGCTTTCTTT.

The genes are TRBV5-4 and TRBJ1-2; D may be TRBD1 (6 bases). V lost 4 bases and J 7 bases, leaving 20 bases between the germline ends. CDR3 length: 15 amino acids. Looked up from germline, CDR1 is SGHNT and CDR2 is YYREEE (reference sequence). CDR3 protein: CASSTSDSSISGYTF. The CDR3, as DNA: TGTGCCAGCAGCACCTCGGACAGCAGTATTAGTGGCTACACCTTC.